The text below deals with one T cell receptor (beta chain). Its antigen is undetermined. Assay used: immunoSEQ multiplex PCR; TCRdb lists only in-frame clones, some missing. The sample includes 45,000 to 70,000 clones, roughly 85% of them seen just once. This sample is part of a study of T cells in localized non-small cell lung cancer. Overall study findings and caveats: Uninvolved adjacent lung showed the highest T cell clonality, exceeding tumor. Longer overall survival was seen with higher T cell density measured in blood.

V trimming: 5 bases; J trimming: 4 bases; junction bases outside the gene matches: 2. The germline V gene has CDR1 MNHEY and CDR2 SVGAGI. The CDR3 sequence is 12 residues long. The sequences come from peripheral blood, collected before any cancer treatment. This chain connects TRBV6-5 to TRBJ2-7, with TRBD1 identical over 7 bases. The sequence was obtained from a woman between 40 and 69 years old with stage I lung adenocarcinoma. In DNA form, the CDR3 reads TGTGCCAGCAGTGCAGGGGGTTACGAGCAGTACTTC. It encodes CASSAGGYEQYF.